This paragraph covers one T cell receptor beta chain sequence. Clones were sequenced by immunoSEQ multiplex PCR, and TCRdb holds only the in-frame ones, with some missing. The table has tens of thousands of clones, 75% to 90% seen once. These data are taken from a study of control samples from healthy donors and cancer patients. V dropped 5 bases and J dropped 2; count of bases not matched to a gene: 5. Germline CDR1 is MNHEY and CDR2 is SVGAGI. CDR3 length equals 15 residues. The gene calls are TRBV6-5 and TRBJ1-2; the match to TRBD1 covers 10 bases. The sequenced sample was PBMCs. The TCR was taken from a woman in her 50s with lung cancer. The CDR3 reads CASSLGQGGNYGYTF. Written as DNA, the CDR3 is TGTGCCAGCAGTCTCGGACAGGGGGGGAACTATGGCTACACCTTC.